This T cell receptor (beta chain) was sequenced during a study of T-cell memory formation after mild COVID-19 (dated by TCRdb to 2020 to 2023). Concerning the study at large: Most TCR sequence clusters were specific to one of the two donors. Longitudinal TCRalpha and TCRbeta repertoire sequencing tracked T-cell clones expanding and contracting after mild COVID-19 in a couple of donors. The cohort comprised two young, previously healthy adult volunteers, one female and one male.

This clonotype occurred many times. Its antigen remains unidentified. No base quality information exists; no much larger clone differs at one position. From the cysteine up to the phenylalanine, the CDR3 has a length of 12 residues. Left in the record is the CDR3 DNA by itself, 36 bases read in frame from the first base. In the germline V gene, CDR1 corresponds to KGHDR and CDR2 to SFDVKD. A distance of 9 bases separates the germline ends of V and J, which lose 10 bases and 3 bases respectively. What the research found in general, with its limitations: Whether the second-wave clones peaking on day 37 were SARS-CoV-2 specific was not confirmed. Clones contracting from day 15 to 85 had balanced CD4/CD8 phenotypes, while a second wave expanding from day 15 to 37 was biased towards CD4+. Some responding clones were detected in pre-infection memory, suggesting pre-existing cross-reactive memory T cells joined the SARS-CoV-2 response. Only a couple of mild cases were covered in the study, and larger cohorts including severe cases with pre-infection samples were considered necessary. Contracting CD4+ clones were located mainly in the CM and EM memory subsets, whereas CD8+ clones were found to be enriched in EMRA.

The listed sequencing device is Illumina NovaSeq 6000. TCRalpha and TCRbeta cDNA libraries were built by 5'RACE with constant-segment primers, adding sample barcodes and unique molecular identifiers. RNA was extracted from every sample with Trizol reagent. Libraries were amplified in two PCR steps, with a second sample barcode and Illumina TruSeq adapters added in the second step. The libraries were sequenced on an Illumina NovaSeq using 2 x 150 bp paired-end reads. In the authors' own workflow: Demultiplexing of reads and collapsing into UMI-guided consensus sequences were performed with migec v1.2.7. With mixcr v2.1.11, UMI consensuses were aligned to TRA and TRB V and J templates and assembled into clonotypes. Clonotypes were classified as expanded or contracted when called significant by both edgeR and NoisET, with noise models trained on biological replicates. For edgeR calls, the thresholds were a false discovery rate-adjusted p below 0.01 and a log2 fold-change of 1. As an exploratory analysis of dynamics, max-normalized trajectories of the 1000 most abundant clonotypes were examined by PCA with hierarchical clustering. Each responding clone was given a CD4 or CD8 phenotype based on the CD4+ and CD8+ repertoires, which had been sequenced separately. In TCRdb, the public reads were trimmed at Q25 with fastp and aligned with MiXCR, with productive beta chains retained. Every distinct CDR3 protein forms one entry, paired with its most common genes and DNA. TCRdb, not the original authors, processed these V and J calls. Within this sample are just over 350,000 distinct CDR3 sequences, with about 15% of them counted one time only. 22% of the sample lies in the top ten.

PBMCs were isolated by Ficoll-Paque density gradient centrifugation. This receptor was obtained from a young man who had mild COVID-19 (a few samples of this study predate the infection). The sample titles of this study are shuffled in the database, so cell type and time point are left out; the donor was told from shared clones. The sequenced material came from PBMCs or a T cell subset sorted from them (not recorded which). This sequence uses TRBV24-1 and TRBJ2-1, and TRBD1 may be the D gene, going by 6 matching bases. The nucleotides are TGTGCCACTCAGACAGGCTACAATGAGCAGTTCTTC. The encoded protein is CATQTGYNEQFF.